This TCR beta chain was profiled in a study of shared clonotypes between healthy human individuals. This CDR3 has 14 residues. The V and J ends lost 1 base and 1 base respectively, with 7 bases between them. Germline V gives CDR1 SGHTA, CDR2 FQGNSA. Genomic DNA from each subset was divided evenly over several immunoSEQ plates. PCR replicates from unsorted PBMC used around 300 ng DNA, and this amount was some 30,000 T cell genomes. Sequencing was performed with immunoSEQ multiplex PCR; in TCRdb, only in-frame clones are kept and a portion is missing. The data contain 490,000 or so clones, roughly 85% of them singletons.

The chain uses TRBV7-2 and TRBJ1-1; D not certain. This clonotype was obtained from a woman in her thirties or forties in good health. Some clones in this sample may be carry-over from other donors' samples. Input material: PBMCs. CDR3 nucleotides: TGTGCCAGCAGCTTAGGTCGAGGGAACACTGAAGCTTTCTTT. Its protein product is CASSLGRGNTEAFF.